This T cell receptor beta chain stems from a study of neurological immune-mediated disorders. General study results and limits: There were no CDR3 amino acid sequences shared by expanded clones across subjects, a result suggesting private repertoires in all groups.

TCRdb reprocessed the 5' RACE reads via MiXCR and lists one record per CDR3 protein. The profile covers about 55,000 distinct CDR3 sequences, with approximately 4% appearing a single time and 2.9% taken by the ten largest. Where libraries were unsorted, they were derived from 2 million PBMCs stored at -80 degrees C. In its sample, this clonotype was seen a few times. Its antigen is unknown. V was shortened by 4 bases and J by 6 bases, with 3 bases between the two germline ends. Per the germline V gene, CDR1 is MNHNS and CDR2 is SASEGT. There are 10 residues in the CDR3. This sequence was found in a man aged 45-65 years with multiple sclerosis. The rearrangement links TRBV6-1 to TRBJ1-2; D gene ambiguous. The sequenced sample consisted of PBMCs. CDR3 residues: CASSVDGYTF. Here the CDR3 DNA reads TGTGCCAGCAGTGTCGATGGCTACACCTTC.